These T cell receptor beta chains were read from a single sample in a study of blood T cells in healthy people across ages. Using its own MiXCR run on the 5' RACE reads, TCRdb lists one record per CDR3 protein. The sample has hundreds of thousands of distinct CDR3 sequences; roughly 21% are singletons. What was sequenced was blood. The source of these receptors is an older man in good health. Both conserved end residues are part of each CDR3. The D gene is left open where the match is weak. The size field is filled for only some rows; it gives once, few, many or a size class.

v_call	d_call	j_call	clone_size	cdr3_nt	cdr3_aa
TRBV10-3	.	TRBJ2-1	.	TGTGCCATGGTAGAGGGCTATGACAATGAGCAGTTCTTC	CAMVEGYDNEQFF
TRBV3-1	TRBD2	TRBJ2-7	.	TGTGCCAGCAGCCCATTGTTTGCGGCGGGAGACCTCTACGAGCAGTACTTC	CASSPLFAAGDLYEQYF
TRBV28	.	TRBJ2-6	.	TGTGCCAGCAGTTCCCCCGGACAGAGACAGACTGGGGCCAACGTCCTGACTTTC	CASSSPGQRQTGANVLTF
TRBV4-1	TRBD2	TRBJ2-7	few	TGCGCCAGCAGAGAGTCTTTGCTGGTAGCGGGAGTGGGCGAGCAGTACTTC	CASRESLLVAGVGEQYF
TRBV27	.	TRBJ1-2	.	TGTGCCAGCAGTTCGACGGGACACACGAGGAGCTATGGCTACACCTTC	CASSSTGHTRSYGYTF
TRBV10-3	.	TRBJ2-3	.	TGTGCCATCAGTGAGTCGATTTATGGGTTCGCGGGCGCAGATACGCAGTATTTT	CAISESIYGFAGADTQYF
TRBV6-4	TRBD1	TRBJ1-2	.	TGTGCCAGCAGTGAGTGGGACAGGGGGCCTGACTATGGCTACACCTTC	CASSEWDRGPDYGYTF
TRBV10-3	.	TRBJ2-5	few	TGTGCCATCAGCCGCGGGACTCAAGAGACCCAGTACTTC	CAISRGTQETQYF
TRBV5-5	.	TRBJ1-5	.	TGTGCCAGCAGCTTAGGGGGGGGAGAAAATCAGCCCCAGCATTTT	CASSLGGGENQPQHF
TRBV5-1	.	TRBJ1-1	few	TGCGCCAGCAGCCTCCTTGACTTGAGCACTGAAGCTTTCTTT	CASSLLDLSTEAFF
TRBV12-5	TRBD2	TRBJ2-5	few	TGTGCTAGTGGTTTGGTAAGCCTAGCGGGAGTAGGGCAAGAGACCCAGTACTTC	CASGLVSLAGVGQETQYF
TRBV20-1	.	TRBJ2-5	.	TGCAGTGCGTTTCGTAGGGACCAAGAGACCCAGTACTTC	CSAFRRDQETQYF
TRBV7-2	.	TRBJ2-7	few	TGTGCCAGCAGCTTAGCCCAGGGAGACAGGAGATTCCCGCGGGAGCAGTACTTC	CASSLAQGDRRFPREQYF
TRBV10-3	TRBD2	TRBJ2-2	.	TGTGCCATTTCGGGACTAGAGATCGGGGAGCTGTTTTTT	CAISGLEIGELFF
TRBV5-1	.	TRBJ2-5	few	TGCGCCAGCAGCTTGACTAGCCAGGAAGAGACCCAGTACTTC	CASSLTSQEETQYF
TRBV7-2	.	TRBJ1-1	few	TGTGCCAGCAGCTTAGCGGGGGGGCAGGCAACTGAAGCTTTCTTT	CASSLAGGQATEAFF
TRBV4-3	TRBD2	TRBJ2-1	.	TGCGCCAGCAGCCAAGATCCGGGAGGGTACAATGAGCAGTTCTTC	CASSQDPGGYNEQFF
TRBV28	.	TRBJ1-1	.	TGTGCCAGCAGTCCCCTGGGGAGCACTGAAGCTTTCTTT	CASSPLGSTEAFF
TRBV12-3/TRBV12-4	TRBD1	TRBJ1-2	.	TGTGCCAGCAGTCCCTACAGGGGTAACTATGGCTACACCTTC	CASSPYRGNYGYTF
TRBV9	.	TRBJ2-1	.	TGTGCCAGCAGCGGAACTTTCTACAATGAGCAGTTCTTC	CASSGTFYNEQFF
TRBV12-3/TRBV12-4	.	TRBJ1-4	few	TGCGCCAGCAGCAGAGGGGCTGCGGATGAAAAACTGTTTTTT	CASSRGAADEKLFF
TRBV6-6	.	TRBJ2-3	.	TGTGCCACCCAGACAGATACGCAGTATTTT	CATQTDTQYF
TRBV19	.	TRBJ2-6	.	TGTGCCAGTAGTCCGATCTACAGCTCTGGGGCCAACGTCCTGACTTTC	CASSPIYSSGANVLTF
TRBV7-9	.	TRBJ2-7	many	TGTGCCAGCAGCTTACAAACTACATCCCTGAGGGACGAGCAGTACTTC	CASSLQTTSLRDEQYF
TRBV28	.	TRBJ2-5	many	TGTGCCAGCAGTTCGTGGGAGACCCAGTACTTC	CASSSWETQYF
TRBV7-2	.	TRBJ2-4	few	TGTGCCAGCAGCTTAGGGGACCTAGCCAAAAACATTCAGTACTTC	CASSLGDLAKNIQYF
TRBV2	.	TRBJ2-1	.	TGTGCCAGCAGTGATACGGGAAGGGCCAATGAGCAGTTCTTC	CASSDTGRANEQFF
TRBV20-1	.	TRBJ2-5	.	TGCAGTGCTAGAGAGGTGGGGGAGACCCAGTACTTC	CSAREVGETQYF
TRBV7-3	TRBD2	TRBJ2-1	few	TGTGCCAGCAAACCTAGCGGGAGCTCCTACAATGAGCAGTTCTTC	CASKPSGSSYNEQFF
TRBV7-2	.	TRBJ2-5	.	TGTGCCAGCAGCCCCCAATATCAGGTCATGGAGACCCAGTACTTC	CASSPQYQVMETQYF
TRBV4-1	.	TRBJ1-4	.	TGCGCCAGCAGCCAAGATAAGGGGCGGTATAGCGAAAAACTGTTTTTT	CASSQDKGRYSEKLFF
TRBV27	.	TRBJ1-5	once	TGTGCCAGCAGTTTATCGAGGGGGTATAGCAATCAGCCCCAGCATTTT	CASSLSRGYSNQPQHF
TRBV7-2	TRBD2	TRBJ2-3	few	TGTGCCAGCAGCTTAGAACTAGCGATTTCCACAGATACGCAGTATTTT	CASSLELAISTDTQYF
TRBV20-1	.	TRBJ1-1	.	TGCAGTGCTATCTCCAGTATGAACACTGAAGCTTTCTTT	CSAISSMNTEAFF
TRBV20-1	.	TRBJ2-7	many	TGCAGTGGGGCGACAGGCTCCTACGAGCAGTACTTC	CSGATGSYEQYF
TRBV3-1	TRBD2	TRBJ2-1	.	TGTGCCAGCAGCCTTAGACTAGCGGGAGAAAGTGAGCAGTTCTTC	CASSLRLAGESEQFF
TRBV20-1	.	TRBJ1-2	.	TGCAGTGCTGGAGATTACCAGACAGGCTCTAACTATGGCTACACCTTC	CSAGDYQTGSNYGYTF
TRBV7-3	.	TRBJ2-2	.	TGTGCCAGCAGCCGAGGGGACCTTACCGGGGAGCTGTTTTTT	CASSRGDLTGELFF
TRBV6-5	.	TRBJ1-2	once	TGTGCCAGCAGACAACAGGGTAGCTACACCTTC	CASRQQGSYTF
TRBV7-7	.	TRBJ1-3	once	TGTGCCAGCAGCTTAGATCCAGGGGACACCATATATTTT	CASSLDPGDTIYF
TRBV6-1	.	TRBJ2-2	many	TGTGCCAGCGTGAACGTCGGGGAGCTGTTTTTT	CASVNVGELFF
TRBV6-1	.	TRBJ2-5	many	TGTGCCAGCACCGAGGAGACCCAGTACTTC	CASTEETQYF
TRBV20-1	.	TRBJ2-7	.	TGCAGTGCTAGAGATCGGGCTAGTACCTACGAGCAGTACTTC	CSARDRASTYEQYF
TRBV10-2	.	TRBJ2-6	.	TGCGCCAGCAGAACAGGTGGGGCCAACGTCCTGACTTTC	CASRTGGANVLTF
TRBV12-3/TRBV12-4	TRBD2	TRBJ2-7	.	TGTGCCAGCAGCAGACTAGCGGGAGCCTACGAGCAGTACTTC	CASSRLAGAYEQYF
TRBV12-3/TRBV12-4	.	TRBJ2-7	.	TGTGCCAGCAGCCTGGGATCGGCACCCACCTACGAGCAGTACTTC	CASSLGSAPTYEQYF
TRBV3-1	.	TRBJ2-7	few	TGTGCCTGCAGCCAAGATAGGGCACCGCTACGGCAGCAGTACTTC	CACSQDRAPLRQQYF
TRBV4-2	.	TRBJ2-4	.	TGTGCCAGCAGCCAAGCAGCTAGCGCTGCCAAAAACATTCAGTACTTC	CASSQAASAAKNIQYF
TRBV5-1	.	TRBJ2-5	.	TGCGCCAGCAGCTCCGGACAGTACCAAGAGACCCAGTACTTC	CASSSGQYQETQYF
TRBV4-3	.	TRBJ2-3	.	TGCGCCAGCAGCCAAGATGCGATCCTGGGGTCAGATACGCAGTATTTT	CASSQDAILGSDTQYF
TRBV7-8	.	TRBJ1-3	.	TGTGCCAGCAGCCAACAGGGAGGGCGAGACACCATATATTTT	CASSQQGGRDTIYF
TRBV9	TRBD2	TRBJ2-1	few	TGTGCCAGCAGCGTGGGGACTAGCGGGAGTTCCTACAATGAGCAGTTCTTC	CASSVGTSGSSYNEQFF
TRBV7-6	TRBD2	TRBJ2-5	.	TGTGCCAGCAGCTTTTGGACTAGCGGGAGAGTCGAGACCCAGTACTTC	CASSFWTSGRVETQYF
TRBV6-8	.	TRBJ2-3	many	TGTGCCAGCAGACCTACGCAGTATTTT	CASRPTQYF
TRBV7-6	.	TRBJ2-6	.	TGTGCCAGCGGGCTAGGATCTGGGGCCAACGTCCTGACTTTC	CASGLGSGANVLTF
TRBV6-5	.	TRBJ1-2	.	TGTGCCAGCACTCCCTCCGGGGGGCCTGGCTACACCTTC	CASTPSGGPGYTF
TRBV2	.	TRBJ2-5	.	TGTGCCAGCAGTGAAGCGGTCGTGGAGACCCAGTACTTC	CASSEAVVETQYF